This note documents a single T cell receptor beta chain sequence. It lacks a known antigen. No per-base quality is available; no much larger clone lies one base away. The data stem from a study of radiation and T cells in renal cell carcinoma (dated by TCRdb to about 2020). Study-level background: The samples were drawn from a clinical trial, where primary renal cell carcinomas were treated with 15 Gy of stereotactic body radiation therapy and then removed by nephrectomy 4 weeks afterward. TCR beta sequencing covered 50 to 55 samples in total, comprising approximately 26 tumors and approximately 27 peripheral blood samples. In the approximately 57 samples combined, 4,016,671 unique CDR3 nucleotide sequences were found, encoding about 3 million unique CDR3 amino acid sequences.

This sample's time point label indicates: baseline pretreatment blood. Read against the paper, the sample's treatment or condition label means: 15 Gy SBRT to primary tumor, nephrectomy 4 weeks later. To follow tumor-enriched clonotypes, peripheral blood was collected serially from radiation-treated patients at baseline and again at 2 weeks and 4 weeks after SBRT. Every patient's renal cell carcinoma showed clear cell pathology. The QIAamp DNA Blood Mini Kit (Qiagen) was used to prepare genomic DNA for TCR sequencing. The analyses included just those samples that passed every quality control check. Following the manufacturer's recommendations, the immunoSEQ kit was used to generate TCR beta libraries from genomic DNA. For library preparation, a first multiplex PCR was performed with proprietary primers, followed by a second PCR in which unique barcodes were added, and bead cleanups were performed after each round. Each sample batch included a kit-provided positive control reaction and a negative control reaction. The final libraries were assessed on an Agilent 4200 TapeStation D1000 ScreenTape, pooled by volume, and quantified by qPCR. Sequencing was performed on an Illumina NextSeq500 using a MidOutput 150-cycle cartridge, with 156 Read1 cycles, 15 Index1 cycles, and the kit custom primers. The pooled library was loaded at approximately 1 pM, and roughly 20% PhiX control was spiked in. As for the original processing: Vendor-processed data were analyzed in R, and a clonotype was defined as all T cells sharing the same CDR3 nucleotide sequence. For clone abundance analyses, frequencies were normalized to the 10,000 most abundant clones per sample. Public T cell clones, which averaged fewer than five per sample, were excluded before analysis. An abundance difference of at least 32-fold between compartments was the criterion for calling clonotypes tumor-enriched or baseline blood-enriched. A beta-binomial differential abundance model was used to identify clonotypes that expanded or contracted between blood time points. Similarity between tumor and blood repertoires was quantified using the Baroni-Urbani and Buser coefficient, and groups were compared with two-tailed Wilcoxon tests in R. The table comes from immuneACCESS by way of TCRdb, which keeps in-frame sequences with V and J called. Part of the clones is missing from these tables; in studies checked, under half for an unresolved V gene and the rest for unknown reasons. V, J and clone size are those of that table, while D and trimming were read from the DNA. The sample table holds 150,000 or so clones, of which about 88% were seen once. The ten largest clones capture more than 10% of the sample.

In the germline V gene, CDR1 corresponds to SGHTA and CDR2 to FQGTGA. V loses 5 bases, J loses 8 bases, and the germline ends lie 24 bases apart. The CDR3, cysteine through phenylalanine, is 16 amino acids long. Solely the CDR3 DNA is kept, with 48 bases framed from the first base. Here is what the overall study found, with its caveats: Tracking of blood repertoire dynamics stopped at less than 5 weeks after treatment, with no follow-up past that point. The single-armed trial design could not address effects of radiation dose or scheduling on the TCR repertoire. No pretreatment tumor biopsies were available, so the baseline intratumoral presence of clonotypes could not be determined. Top tumor clonotypes rose in blood from baseline to 2 weeks post-radiation, then contracted by 4 weeks, suggesting transient expansion of tumor-resident clones.

The chain joins TRBV7-3 to TRBJ1-2; the D gene is perhaps TRBD1, on 5 matching bases. The material sequenced was blood, taken from a patient whose treatment included radiotherapy and nephrectomy. The clonotype originates from a woman in her fifties or sixties with renal cell carcinoma. DNA sequence: TGTGCCAGCAGCCCGACCTTTTCAGGGACTTTGGGCGGCTACACCTTC. Its translation reads: CASSPTFSGTLGGYTF.